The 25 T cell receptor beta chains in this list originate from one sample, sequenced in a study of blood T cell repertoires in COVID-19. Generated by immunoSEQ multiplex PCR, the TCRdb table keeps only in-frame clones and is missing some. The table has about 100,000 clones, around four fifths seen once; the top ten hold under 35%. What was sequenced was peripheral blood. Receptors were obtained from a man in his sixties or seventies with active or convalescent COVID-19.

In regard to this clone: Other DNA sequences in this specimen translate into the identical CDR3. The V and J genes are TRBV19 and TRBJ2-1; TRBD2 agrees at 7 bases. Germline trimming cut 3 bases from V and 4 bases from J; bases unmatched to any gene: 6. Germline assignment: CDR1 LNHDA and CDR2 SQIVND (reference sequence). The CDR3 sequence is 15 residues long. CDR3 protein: CASSIGLAVYNEQFF. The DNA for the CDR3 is TGTGCCAGTAGTATCGGGCTAGCGGTATACAATGAGCAGTTCTTC.

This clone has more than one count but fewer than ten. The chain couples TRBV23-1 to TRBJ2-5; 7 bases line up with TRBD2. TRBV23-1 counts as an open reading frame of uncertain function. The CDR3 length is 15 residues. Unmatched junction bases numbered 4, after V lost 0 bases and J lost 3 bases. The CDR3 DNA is TGCGCCAGCAGTCAATCGGGGGGAGGGGAAGAGACCCAGTACTTC. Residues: CASSQSGGGEETQYF.

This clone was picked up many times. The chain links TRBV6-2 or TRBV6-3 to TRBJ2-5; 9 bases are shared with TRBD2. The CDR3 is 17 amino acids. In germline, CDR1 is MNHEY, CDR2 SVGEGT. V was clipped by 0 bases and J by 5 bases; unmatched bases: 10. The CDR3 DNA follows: TGTGCCAGCAGTTACTCCGGCGGGAGGGCCCGGGGGGAGACCCAGTACTTC. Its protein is CASSYSGGRARGETQYF.

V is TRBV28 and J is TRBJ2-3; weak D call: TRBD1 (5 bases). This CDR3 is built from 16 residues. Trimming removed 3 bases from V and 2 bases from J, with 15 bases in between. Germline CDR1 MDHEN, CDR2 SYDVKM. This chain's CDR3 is CASSFLSGLDTDTQYF. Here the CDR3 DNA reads TGTGCCAGCAGTTTTTTGTCAGGGTTAGACACAGATACGCAGTATTTT.

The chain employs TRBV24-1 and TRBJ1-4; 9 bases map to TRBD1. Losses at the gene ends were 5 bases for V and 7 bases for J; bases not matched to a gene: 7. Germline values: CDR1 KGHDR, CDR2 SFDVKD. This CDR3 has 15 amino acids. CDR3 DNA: TGTGCCACCAGTGCAGGGGACAGGGATGGTGAAAAACTGTTTTTT. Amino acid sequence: CATSAGDRDGEKLFF.

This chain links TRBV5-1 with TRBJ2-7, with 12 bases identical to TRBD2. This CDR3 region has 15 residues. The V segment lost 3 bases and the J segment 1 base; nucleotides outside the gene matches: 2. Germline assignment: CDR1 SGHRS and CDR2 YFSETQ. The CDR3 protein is CASSSTSGGSYEQYF. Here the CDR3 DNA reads TGCGCCAGCAGCTCGACTAGCGGGGGTTCCTACGAGCAGTACTTC.

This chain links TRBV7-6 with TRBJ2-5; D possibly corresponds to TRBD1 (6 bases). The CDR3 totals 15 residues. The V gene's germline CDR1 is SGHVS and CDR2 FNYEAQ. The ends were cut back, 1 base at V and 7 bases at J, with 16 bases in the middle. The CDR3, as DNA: TGTGCCAGCAGCTTAGGTGGGGCAGGGGTTAGGACCCAGTACTTC. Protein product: CASSLGGAGVRTQYF.

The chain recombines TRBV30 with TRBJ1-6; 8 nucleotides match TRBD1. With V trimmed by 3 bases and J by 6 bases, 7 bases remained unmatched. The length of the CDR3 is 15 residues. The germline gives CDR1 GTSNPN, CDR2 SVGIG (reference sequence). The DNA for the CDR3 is TGTGCCTGGAGGCGGGAGACAGGGGCTAATTCACCCCTCCACTTT. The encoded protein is CAWRRETGANSPLHF.

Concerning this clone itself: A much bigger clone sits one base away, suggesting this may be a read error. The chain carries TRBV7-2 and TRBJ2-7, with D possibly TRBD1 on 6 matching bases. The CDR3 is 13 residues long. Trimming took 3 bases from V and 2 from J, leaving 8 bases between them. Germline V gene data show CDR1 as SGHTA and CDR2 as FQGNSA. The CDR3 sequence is CASSFGQTYEQYF. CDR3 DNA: TGTGCCAGCAGCTTCGGACAGACCTACGAGCAGTACTTC. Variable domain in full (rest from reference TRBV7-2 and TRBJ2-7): GAGVSQSPSNKVTEKGKDVELRCDPISGHTALYWYRQSLGQGLEFLIYFQGNSAPDKSGLPSDRFSAERTGGSVSTLTIQRTQQEDSAVYLCASSFGQTYEQYFGPGTRLTVT.

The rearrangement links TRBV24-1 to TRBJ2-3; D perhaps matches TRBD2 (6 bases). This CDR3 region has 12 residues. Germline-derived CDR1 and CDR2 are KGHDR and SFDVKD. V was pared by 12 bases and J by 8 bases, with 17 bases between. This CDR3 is CAPPAPAGTQYF. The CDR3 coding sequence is TGTGCCCCTCCAGCGCCAGCGGGTACGCAGTATTTT.

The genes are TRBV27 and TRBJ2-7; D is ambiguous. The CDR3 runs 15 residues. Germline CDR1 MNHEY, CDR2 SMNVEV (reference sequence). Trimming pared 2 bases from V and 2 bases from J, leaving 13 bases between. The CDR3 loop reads CASSLGRGRAYEQYF. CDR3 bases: TGTGCCAGCAGTTTAGGCCGAGGCAGAGCCTACGAGCAGTACTTC.

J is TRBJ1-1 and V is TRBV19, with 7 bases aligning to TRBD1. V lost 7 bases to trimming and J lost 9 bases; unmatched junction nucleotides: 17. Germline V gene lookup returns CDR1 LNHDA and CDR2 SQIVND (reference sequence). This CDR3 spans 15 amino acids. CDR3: CASNFRGQTAEKAFF. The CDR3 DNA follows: TGTGCCAGTAACTTCCGGGGACAGACCGCCGAAAAAGCTTTCTTT.

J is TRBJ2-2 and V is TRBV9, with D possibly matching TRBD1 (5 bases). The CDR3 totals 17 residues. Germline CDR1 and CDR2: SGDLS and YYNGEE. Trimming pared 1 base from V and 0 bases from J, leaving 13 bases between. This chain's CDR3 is CASSVKSGPPNTGELFF. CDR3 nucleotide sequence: TGTGCCAGCAGCGTAAAATCAGGGCCACCGAACACCGGGGAGCTGTTTTTT.

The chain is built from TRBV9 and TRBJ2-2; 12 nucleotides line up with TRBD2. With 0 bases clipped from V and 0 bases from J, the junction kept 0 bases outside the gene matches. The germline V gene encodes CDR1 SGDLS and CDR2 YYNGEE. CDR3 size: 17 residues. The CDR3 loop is CASSVGTSGANTGELFF. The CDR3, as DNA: TGTGCCAGCAGCGTAGGGACTAGCGGGGCGAACACCGGGGAGCTGTTTTTT.

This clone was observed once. CDR3: CASSGGAYEQYF. As DNA, the CDR3 is TGCGCCAGCAGCGGTGGAGCTTACGAGCAGTACTTC. The gene calls are TRBV5-1 and TRBJ2-7; D gene ambiguous. The germline V gene has CDR1 SGHRS and CDR2 YFSETQ. Trimming pared 4 bases from V and 4 bases from J, leaving 9 bases between. The CDR3 is 12 residues long.

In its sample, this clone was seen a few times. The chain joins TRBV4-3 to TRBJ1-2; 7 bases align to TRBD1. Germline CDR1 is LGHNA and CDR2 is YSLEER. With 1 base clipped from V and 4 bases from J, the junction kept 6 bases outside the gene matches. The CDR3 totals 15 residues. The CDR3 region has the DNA TGCGCCAGCAGCCAAGGGGCAGGGGGGCCCTATGGCTACACCTTC. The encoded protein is CASSQGAGGPYGYTF.

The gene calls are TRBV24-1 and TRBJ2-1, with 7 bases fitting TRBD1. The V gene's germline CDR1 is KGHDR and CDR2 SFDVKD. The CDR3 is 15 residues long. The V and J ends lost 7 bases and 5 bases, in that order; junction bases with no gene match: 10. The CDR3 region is CATSPRGQSNNEQFF. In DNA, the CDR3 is TGTGCCACCAGCCCCCGGGGACAGAGTAACAATGAGCAGTTCTTC.

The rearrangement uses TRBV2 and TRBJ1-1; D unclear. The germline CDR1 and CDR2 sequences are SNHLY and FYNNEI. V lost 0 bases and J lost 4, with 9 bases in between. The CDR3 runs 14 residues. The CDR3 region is CASSEAFGGTEAFF. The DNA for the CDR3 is TGTGCCAGCAGTGAAGCGTTCGGAGGCACTGAAGCTTTCTTT.

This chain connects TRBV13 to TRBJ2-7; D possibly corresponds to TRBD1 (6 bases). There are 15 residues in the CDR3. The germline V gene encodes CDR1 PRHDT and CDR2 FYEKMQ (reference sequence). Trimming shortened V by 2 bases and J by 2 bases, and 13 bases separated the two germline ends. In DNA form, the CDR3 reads TGTGCCAGCAGCTTACAGGCAGGGGACCCCTACGAGCAGTACTTC. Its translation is CASSLQAGDPYEQYF.

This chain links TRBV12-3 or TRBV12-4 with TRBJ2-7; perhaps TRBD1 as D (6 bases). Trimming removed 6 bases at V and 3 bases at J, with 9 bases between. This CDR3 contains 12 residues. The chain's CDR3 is CASRAGVYEQYF. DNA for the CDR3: TGTGCCAGCAGGGCAGGGGTCTACGAGCAGTACTTC.

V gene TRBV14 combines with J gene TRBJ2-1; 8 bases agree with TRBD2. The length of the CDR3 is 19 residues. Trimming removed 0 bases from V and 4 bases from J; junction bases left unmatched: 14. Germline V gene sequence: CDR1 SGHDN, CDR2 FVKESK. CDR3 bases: TGTGCCAGCAGCCAAGAAAAGGCCGAAACGGGAGGGATTTACAATGAGCAGTTCTTC. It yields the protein CASSQEKAETGGIYNEQFF.

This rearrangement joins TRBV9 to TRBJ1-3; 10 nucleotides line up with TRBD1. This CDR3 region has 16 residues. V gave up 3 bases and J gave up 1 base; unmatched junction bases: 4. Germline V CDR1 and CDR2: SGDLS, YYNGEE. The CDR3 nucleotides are TGTGCCAGCAGCGGCCTGGGACAGGGGTCTGGAAACACCATATATTTT. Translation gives CASSGLGQGSGNTIYF.

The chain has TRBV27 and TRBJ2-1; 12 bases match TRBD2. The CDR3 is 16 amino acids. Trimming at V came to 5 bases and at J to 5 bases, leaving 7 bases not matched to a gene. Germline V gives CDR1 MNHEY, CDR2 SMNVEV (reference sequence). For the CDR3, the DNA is TGTGCCAGCAGTAAACTAGCGGGGGGCCCAAACAATGAGCAGTTCTTC. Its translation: CASSKLAGGPNNEQFF.

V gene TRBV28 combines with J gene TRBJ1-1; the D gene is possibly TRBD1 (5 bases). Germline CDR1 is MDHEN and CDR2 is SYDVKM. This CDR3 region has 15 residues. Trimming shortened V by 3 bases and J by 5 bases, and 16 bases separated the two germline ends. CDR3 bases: TGTGCCAGCAGTTTTCCGGGCAGGGAAAGAACTGAAGCTTTCTTT. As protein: CASSFPGRERTEAFF.

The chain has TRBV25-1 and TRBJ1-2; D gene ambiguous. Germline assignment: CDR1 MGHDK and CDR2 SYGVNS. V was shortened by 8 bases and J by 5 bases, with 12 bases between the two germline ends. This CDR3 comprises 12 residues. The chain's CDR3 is CASLKDFYGYTF. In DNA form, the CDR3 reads TGTGCCAGCCTAAAGGACTTTTATGGCTACACCTTC.